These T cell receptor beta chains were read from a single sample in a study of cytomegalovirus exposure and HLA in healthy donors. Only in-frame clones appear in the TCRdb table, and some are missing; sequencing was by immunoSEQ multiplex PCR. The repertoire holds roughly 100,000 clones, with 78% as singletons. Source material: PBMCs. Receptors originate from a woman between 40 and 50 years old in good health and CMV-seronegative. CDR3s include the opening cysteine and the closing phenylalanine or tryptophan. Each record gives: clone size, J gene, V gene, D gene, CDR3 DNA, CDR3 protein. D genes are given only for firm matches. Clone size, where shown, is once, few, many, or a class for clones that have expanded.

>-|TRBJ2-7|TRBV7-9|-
TGTTCCAGCAGCTTAGCCCTCGGGCTAGCCGCCTACGAGCAGTACTTC
CSSSLALGLAAYEQYF
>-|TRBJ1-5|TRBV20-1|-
TGCAGTGCTAGAGATCTGAGGGCCCAGCATTTT
CSARDLRAQHF
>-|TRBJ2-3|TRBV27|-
TGTGCCAGCAGTCCCAGGAAGGGGGATACGCAGTATTTT
CASSPRKGDTQYF
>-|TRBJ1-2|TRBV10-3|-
TGTGCCATCAGTGACGGGGATGCCTATGGCTACACCTTC
CAISDGDAYGYTF
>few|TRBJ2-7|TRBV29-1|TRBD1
TGCAGCGCACATGACAGGGTTTGGGAGCAGTACTTC
CSAHDRVWEQYF
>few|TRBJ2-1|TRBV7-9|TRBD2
TGTTCCAGCAGCTTACTGCGGGAGGGCCTGGGTGAGCAGTTCTTC
CSSSLLREGLGEQFF
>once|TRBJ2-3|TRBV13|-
TGTGCCAGCAGCCCCCAATTGAGCACAGATACGCAGTATTTT
CASSPQLSTDTQYF
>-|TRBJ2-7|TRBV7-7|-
TGTGCTAGCAGCCCCGCTGCAGGGACCTACGAGCAGTACTTC
CASSPAAGTYEQYF
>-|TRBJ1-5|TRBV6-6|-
TGTGCCAGCAGTCCAGGGATTGGGCAGCCCCAGCATTTT
CASSPGIGQPQHF
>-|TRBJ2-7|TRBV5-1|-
TGCGCCAGCAGCTTAGGGGGTACCTACGAGCAGTACTTC
CASSLGGTYEQYF
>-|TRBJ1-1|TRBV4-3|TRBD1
TGCGCCAGCAGCCAGAAGGTGGCACAGGGGGGGAGCGCTGAAGCTTTCTTT
CASSQKVAQGGSAEAFF
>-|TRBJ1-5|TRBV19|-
TGTGCCAGTAGTGACAGCGAAACCTATAGCAATCAGCCCCAGCATTTT
CASSDSETYSNQPQHF
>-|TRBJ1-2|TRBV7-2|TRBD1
TGTGCCAGCAGCCCAGGACAGGGGCCCTATGGCTACACCTTC
CASSPGQGPYGYTF
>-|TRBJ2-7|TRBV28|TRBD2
TGTGCCAGCAGCTCCCTGTCGGCGGGAGGAATCGAGCAGTACTTC
CASSSLSAGGIEQYF
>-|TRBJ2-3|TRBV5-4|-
TGTGCCAGCAGCCCGGCGGGGCCCTCAGATACGCAGTATTTT
CASSPAGPSDTQYF
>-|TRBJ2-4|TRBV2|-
TGTGCCAGCAGTGAACAGGGAGGCAAAAACATTCAGTACTTC
CASSEQGGKNIQYF
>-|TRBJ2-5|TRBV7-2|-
TGTGCCAGCAGCCAAGCAGGGCCAGAGACCCAGTACTTC
CASSQAGPETQYF
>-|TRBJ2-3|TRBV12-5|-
TGTGCTAGTGCCCAGGGATCCGGCACAGATACGCAGTATTTT
CASAQGSGTDTQYF
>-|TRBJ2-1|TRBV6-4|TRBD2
TGTGCCAGCAGTGGGACTAGCGGGATCTACAATGAGCAGTTCTTC
CASSGTSGIYNEQFF
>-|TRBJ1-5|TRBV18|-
TGTGCCAGCTCACCTGGGGGCCGCAATCAGCCCCAGCATTTT
CASSPGGRNQPQHF
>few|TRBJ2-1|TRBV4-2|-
TGTGCCAGCAGCCAAGATCAAAGCGGACCTTACAATGAGCAGTTCTTC
CASSQDQSGPYNEQFF
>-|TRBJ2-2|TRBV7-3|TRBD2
TGTGCCAGCAGCTTAAGTCCTAGCGGGGTCACCGGGGAGCTGTTTTTT
CASSLSPSGVTGELFF
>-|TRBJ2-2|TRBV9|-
TGTGCCAGCACAAGACAGGCCGACACCGGGGAGCTGTTTTTT
CASTRQADTGELFF
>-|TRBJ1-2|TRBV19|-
TGTGCCAGTAGTATAGGAGGGCAGTACCCTACTAACTATGGCTACACCTTC
CASSIGGQYPTNYGYTF
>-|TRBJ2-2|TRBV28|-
TGTGCCAGCAGCTGGGCCCTAGGGGAGCTGTTTTTT
CASSWALGELFF
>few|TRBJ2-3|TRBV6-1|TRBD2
TGTGCCAGCAACCCGGGACTAGCTGCAGATACGCAGTATTTT
CASNPGLAADTQYF
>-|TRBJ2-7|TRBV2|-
TGTGCCAGTTGGCACTCCTACGAGCAGTACTTC
CASWHSYEQYF
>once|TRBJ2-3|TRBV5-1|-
TGCGCCAGCAGCTTGGAAGCTGGCAGCGGGAGCACAGATACGCAGTATTTT
CASSLEAGSGSTDTQYF
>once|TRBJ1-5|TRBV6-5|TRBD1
TGTGCCAGCAGTTACTCGCGGGACAGTCATCAGCCCCAGCATTTT
CASSYSRDSHQPQHF